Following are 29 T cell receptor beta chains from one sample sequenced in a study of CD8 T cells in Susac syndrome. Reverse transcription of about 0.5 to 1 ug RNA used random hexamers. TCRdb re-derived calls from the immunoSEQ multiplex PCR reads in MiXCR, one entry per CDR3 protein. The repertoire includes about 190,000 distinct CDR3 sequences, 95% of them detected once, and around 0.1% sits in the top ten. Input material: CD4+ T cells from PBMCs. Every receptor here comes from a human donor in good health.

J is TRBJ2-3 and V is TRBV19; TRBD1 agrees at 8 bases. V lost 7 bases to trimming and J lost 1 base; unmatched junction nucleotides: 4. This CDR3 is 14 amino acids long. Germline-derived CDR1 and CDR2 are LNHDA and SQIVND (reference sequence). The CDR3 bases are TGTGCCAGTACCGAGACAGGGGGCACAGATACGCAGTATTTT. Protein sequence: CASTETGGTDTQYF.

CDR3 region: CSGGSGRTEAFF. As DNA, the CDR3 is TGCAGTGGGGGATCGGGACGGACTGAAGCTTTCTTT. The chain is built from TRBV20-1 and TRBJ1-1; D is perhaps TRBD1 (5 bases). The CDR3 is 12 residues long. Germline CDR1 is DFQATT and CDR2 is SNEGSKA (reference sequence). V was cut by 7 bases and J by 5 bases, with 14 bases left in between.

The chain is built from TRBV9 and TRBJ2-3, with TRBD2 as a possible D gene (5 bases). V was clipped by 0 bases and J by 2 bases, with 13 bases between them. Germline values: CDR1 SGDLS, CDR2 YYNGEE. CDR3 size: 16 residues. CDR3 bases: TGTGCCAGCAGCGTAGGCCCCGAGGGATACACAGATACGCAGTATTTT. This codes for CASSVGPEGYTDTQYF.

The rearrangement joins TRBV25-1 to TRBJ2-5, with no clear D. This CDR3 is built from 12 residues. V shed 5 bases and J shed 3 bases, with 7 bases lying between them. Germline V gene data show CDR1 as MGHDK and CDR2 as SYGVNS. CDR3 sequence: CASSRIEETQYF. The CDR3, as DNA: TGTGCCAGCAGTCGGATCGAAGAGACCCAGTACTTC.

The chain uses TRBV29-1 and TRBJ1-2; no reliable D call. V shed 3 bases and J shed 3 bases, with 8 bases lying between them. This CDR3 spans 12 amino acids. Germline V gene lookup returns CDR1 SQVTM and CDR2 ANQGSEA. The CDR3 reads CSVDGRDYGYTF. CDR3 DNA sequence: TGCAGCGTTGACGGAAGGGACTATGGCTACACCTTC.

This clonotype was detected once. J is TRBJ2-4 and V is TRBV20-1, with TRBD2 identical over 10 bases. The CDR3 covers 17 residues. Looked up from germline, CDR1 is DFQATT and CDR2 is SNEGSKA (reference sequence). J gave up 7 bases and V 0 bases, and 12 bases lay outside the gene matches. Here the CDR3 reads CSARDGSSGGSDNIQYF. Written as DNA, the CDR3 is TGCAGTGCTAGAGATGGGAGTAGCGGGGGGAGCGATAACATTCAGTACTTC.

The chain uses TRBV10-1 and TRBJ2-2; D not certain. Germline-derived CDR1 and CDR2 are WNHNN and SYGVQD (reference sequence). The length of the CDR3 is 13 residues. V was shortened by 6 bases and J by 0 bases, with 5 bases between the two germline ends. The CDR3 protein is CASSYTNTGELFF. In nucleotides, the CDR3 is TGCGCCAGCAGCTACACGAACACCGGGGAGCTGTTTTTT.

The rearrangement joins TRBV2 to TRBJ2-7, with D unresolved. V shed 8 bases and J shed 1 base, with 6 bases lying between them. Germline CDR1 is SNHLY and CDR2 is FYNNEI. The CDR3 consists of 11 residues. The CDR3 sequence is CASGPSYEQYF. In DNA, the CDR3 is TGTGCCAGCGGCCCGTCCTACGAGCAGTACTTC.

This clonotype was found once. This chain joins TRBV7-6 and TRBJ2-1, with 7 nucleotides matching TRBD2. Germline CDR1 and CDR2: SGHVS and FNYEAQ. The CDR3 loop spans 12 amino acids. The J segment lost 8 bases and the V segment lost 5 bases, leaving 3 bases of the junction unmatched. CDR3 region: CASSGGGYEQFF. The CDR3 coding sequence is TGTGCCAGCAGCGGGGGGGGGTATGAGCAGTTCTTC.

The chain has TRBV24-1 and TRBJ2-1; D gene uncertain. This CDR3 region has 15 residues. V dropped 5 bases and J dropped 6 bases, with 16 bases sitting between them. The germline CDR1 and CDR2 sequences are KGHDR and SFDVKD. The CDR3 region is CATSGGFGRPNEQFF. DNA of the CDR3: TGTGCCACCAGTGGGGGATTCGGGCGGCCCAATGAGCAGTTCTTC.

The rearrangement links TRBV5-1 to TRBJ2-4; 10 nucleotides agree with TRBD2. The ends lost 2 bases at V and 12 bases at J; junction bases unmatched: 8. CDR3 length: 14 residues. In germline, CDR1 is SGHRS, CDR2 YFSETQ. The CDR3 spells CASSFSGGFHDQYF. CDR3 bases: TGCGCCAGCAGCTTTAGCGGGGGGTTCCACGATCAGTACTTC.

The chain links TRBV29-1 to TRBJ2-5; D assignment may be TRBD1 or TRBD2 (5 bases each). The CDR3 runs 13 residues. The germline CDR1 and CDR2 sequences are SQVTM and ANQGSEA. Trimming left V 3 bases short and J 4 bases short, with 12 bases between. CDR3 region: CSVDAGSAETQYF. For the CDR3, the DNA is TGCAGCGTTGACGCAGGGAGCGCAGAGACCCAGTACTTC.

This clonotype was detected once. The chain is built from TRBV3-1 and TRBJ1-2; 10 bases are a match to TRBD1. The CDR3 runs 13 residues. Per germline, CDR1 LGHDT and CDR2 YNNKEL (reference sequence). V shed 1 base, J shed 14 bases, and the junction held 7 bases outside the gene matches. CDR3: CASSQGTGGSKTF. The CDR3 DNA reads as TGTGCCAGCAGCCAAGGGACAGGGGGTTCTAAGACCTTC.

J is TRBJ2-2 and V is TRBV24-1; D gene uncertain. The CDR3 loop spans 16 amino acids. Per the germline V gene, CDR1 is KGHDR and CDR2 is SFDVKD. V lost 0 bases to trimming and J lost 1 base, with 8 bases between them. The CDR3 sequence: CATSDLMGENTGELFF. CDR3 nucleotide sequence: TGTGCCACCAGTGATTTGATGGGCGAGAACACCGGGGAGCTGTTTTTT.

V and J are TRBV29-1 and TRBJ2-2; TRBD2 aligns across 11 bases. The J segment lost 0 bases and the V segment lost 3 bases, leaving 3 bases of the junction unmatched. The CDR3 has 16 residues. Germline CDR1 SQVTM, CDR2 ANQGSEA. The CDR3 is CSVETSGISNTGELFF. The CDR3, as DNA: TGCAGCGTTGAGACTAGCGGGATCTCGAACACCGGGGAGCTGTTTTTT.

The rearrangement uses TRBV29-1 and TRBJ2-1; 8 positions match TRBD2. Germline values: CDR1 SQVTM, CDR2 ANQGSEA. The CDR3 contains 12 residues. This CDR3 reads CTVAGTYNEQFF. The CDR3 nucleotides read TGCACCGTAGCGGGGACCTACAATGAGCAGTTCTTC.

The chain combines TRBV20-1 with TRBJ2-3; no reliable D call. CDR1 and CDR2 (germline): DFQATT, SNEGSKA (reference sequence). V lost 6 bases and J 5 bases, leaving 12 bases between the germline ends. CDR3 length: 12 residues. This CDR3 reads CSAGQSQDTQYF. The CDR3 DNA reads TGCAGTGCCGGTCAGTCGCAAGATACGCAGTATTTT.

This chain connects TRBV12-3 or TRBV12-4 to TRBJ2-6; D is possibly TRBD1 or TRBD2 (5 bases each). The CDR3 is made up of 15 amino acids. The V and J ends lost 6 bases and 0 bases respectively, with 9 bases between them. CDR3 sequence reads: CASRRDGSGANVLTF. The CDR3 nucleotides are TGTGCCAGCAGACGGGACGGCTCTGGGGCCAACGTCCTGACTTTC.

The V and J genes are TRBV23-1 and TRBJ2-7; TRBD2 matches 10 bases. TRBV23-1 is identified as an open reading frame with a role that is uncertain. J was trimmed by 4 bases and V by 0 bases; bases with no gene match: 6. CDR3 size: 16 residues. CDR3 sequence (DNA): TGCGCCAGCAGTCAATCGACTAGCGGGTTCTCATACGAGCAGTACGTC. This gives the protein CASSQSTSGFSYEQYV.

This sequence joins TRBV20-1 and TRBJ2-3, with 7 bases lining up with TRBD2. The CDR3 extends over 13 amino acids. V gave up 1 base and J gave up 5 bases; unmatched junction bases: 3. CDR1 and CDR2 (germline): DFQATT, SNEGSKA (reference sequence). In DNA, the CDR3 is TGCAGTGCTAGAGCGGGAGGTCGAGATACGCAGTATTTT. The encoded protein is CSARAGGRDTQYF.

The CDR3 spells CASRPTGRDQPQHF. The DNA of the CDR3 is TGTGCCAGCAGACCGACAGGCCGGGATCAGCCCCAGCATTTT. The genes are TRBV6-2 or TRBV6-3 and TRBJ1-5; possibly TRBD1 for D (6 bases). With 6 bases removed from V and 5 bases from J, the gap between germline ends came to 14 bases. CDR3 length: 14 residues. Germline V lookup: CDR1 MNHEY, CDR2 SVGEGT.

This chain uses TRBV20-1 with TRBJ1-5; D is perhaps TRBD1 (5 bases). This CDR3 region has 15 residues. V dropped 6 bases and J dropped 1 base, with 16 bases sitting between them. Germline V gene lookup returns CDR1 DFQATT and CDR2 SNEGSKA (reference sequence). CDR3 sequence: CSASQRTPSNQPQHF. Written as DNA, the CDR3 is TGCAGTGCCTCGCAAAGGACACCCAGCAATCAGCCCCAGCATTTT.

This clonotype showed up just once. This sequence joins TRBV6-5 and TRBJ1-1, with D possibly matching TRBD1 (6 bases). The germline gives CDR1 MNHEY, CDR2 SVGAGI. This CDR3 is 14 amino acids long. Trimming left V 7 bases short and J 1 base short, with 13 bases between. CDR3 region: CASKQGWENTEAFF. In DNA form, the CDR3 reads TGTGCCAGCAAACAGGGTTGGGAGAACACTGAAGCTTTCTTT.

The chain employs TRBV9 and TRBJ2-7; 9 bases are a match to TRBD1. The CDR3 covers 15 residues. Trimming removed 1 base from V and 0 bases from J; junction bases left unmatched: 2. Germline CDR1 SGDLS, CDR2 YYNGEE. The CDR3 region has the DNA TGTGCCAGCAGCGTAAGGGACAGGGCCTCCTACGAGCAGTACTTC. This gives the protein CASSVRDRASYEQYF. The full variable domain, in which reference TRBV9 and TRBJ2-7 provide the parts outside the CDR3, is DSGVTQTPKHLITATGQRVTLRCSPRSGDLSVYWYQQSLDQGLQFLIQYYNGEERAKGNILERFSAQQFPDLHSELNLSSLELGDSALYFCASSVRDRASYEQYFGPGTRLTVT.

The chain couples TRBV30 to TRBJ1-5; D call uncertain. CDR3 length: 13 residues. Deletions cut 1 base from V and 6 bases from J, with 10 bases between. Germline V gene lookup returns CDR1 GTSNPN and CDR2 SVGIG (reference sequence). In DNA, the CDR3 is TGTGCCTGGAGTGAGACCGACGGTCAGCCCCAGCATTTT. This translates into CAWSETDGQPQHF.

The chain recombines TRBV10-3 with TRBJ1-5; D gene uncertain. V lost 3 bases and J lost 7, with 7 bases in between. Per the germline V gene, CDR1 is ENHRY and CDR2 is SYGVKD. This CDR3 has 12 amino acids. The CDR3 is CAISESPQPQHF. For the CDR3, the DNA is TGTGCCATCAGTGAATCCCCACAGCCCCAGCATTTT.

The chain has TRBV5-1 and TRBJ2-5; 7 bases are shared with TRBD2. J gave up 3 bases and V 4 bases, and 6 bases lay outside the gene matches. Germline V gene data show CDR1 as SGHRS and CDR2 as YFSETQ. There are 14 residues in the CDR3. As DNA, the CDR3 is TGCGCCAGCAGCCCCGGACTAGTAGAAGAGACCCAGTACTTC. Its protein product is CASSPGLVEETQYF.

CDR3 bases: TGTGCCAGTGACCGATTGGTGCCCGAAGCTTTCTTT. The encoded protein is CASDRLVPEAFF. V gene TRBV12-3 or TRBV12-4 combines with J gene TRBJ1-1, with D unclear. Trimming shortened V by 9 bases and J by 8 bases, and 16 bases separated the two germline ends. The CDR3 is 12 amino acids.

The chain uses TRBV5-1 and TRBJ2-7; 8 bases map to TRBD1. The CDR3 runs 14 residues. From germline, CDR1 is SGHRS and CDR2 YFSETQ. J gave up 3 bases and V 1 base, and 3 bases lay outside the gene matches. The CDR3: CASSLIGQGYEQYV. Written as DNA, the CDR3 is TGCGCCAGCAGCTTGATCGGACAGGGCTACGAGCAGTACGTC.